The 22 T cell receptor beta chains presented below share a single source sample, sequenced in a study of T cell responses to AZD1222 COVID-19 vaccine. Sequencing used immunoSEQ multiplex PCR; TCRdb keeps in-frame clones, though not all of them. The repertoire holds roughly 35,000 clones, 85% to 90% seen once, with 9.5% to 11% in the top ten. Sample: peripheral blood, taken 28 days after the second AZD1222 dose. The receptors stem from an adult who received the AZD1222 COVID-19 vaccine.

The chain employs TRBV6-5 and TRBJ1-4; maybe TRBD1 (6 bases). The CDR3 has 16 residues. The germline V and J ends were trimmed by 4 bases and 4 bases, with 16 bases remaining between them. In germline, CDR1 is MNHEY, CDR2 SVGAGI. In DNA form, the CDR3 reads TGTGCCAGCAGTTCCCCGAGGAGGGGGATTAATGAAAAACTGTTTTTT. Translated: CASSSPRRGINEKLFF.

This chain uses TRBV18 with TRBJ1-1; D is uncertain. From germline, CDR1 is KGHSH and CDR2 LQKENI. Deletions cut 2 bases from V and 5 bases from J, with 6 bases between. The CDR3 has 12 residues. The CDR3 DNA reads as TGTGCCAGCTCACCAGGGGAAACTGAAGCTTTCTTT. Its translation: CASSPGETEAFF.

V gene TRBV7-9 combines with J gene TRBJ1-3; 7 bases are shared with TRBD1. This CDR3 has 15 residues. Trimming took 2 bases from V and 4 from J; bases not matched to a gene: 5. Germline V gene data show CDR1 as SEHNR and CDR2 as FQNEAQ (reference sequence). The DNA for the CDR3 is TGTGCCAGCAGCTTACAGGGGGGATCGGGAAACACCATATATTTT. Translated: CASSLQGGSGNTIYF.

The rearrangement joins TRBV27 to TRBJ2-3; 7 positions match TRBD1. Losses at the gene ends were 0 bases for V and 3 bases for J; bases not matched to a gene: 6. The germline V gene encodes CDR1 MNHEY and CDR2 SMNVEV (reference sequence). This CDR3 region has 16 residues. CDR3: CASSLSAQGETDTQYF. The CDR3 DNA follows: TGTGCCAGCAGTTTATCGGCCCAGGGGGAGACAGATACGCAGTATTTT.

The J gene is TRBJ1-1, the V gene TRBV14; D is unresolved. The CDR3 runs to 13 residues. V was trimmed by 2 bases and J by 1 base, leaving 5 bases between them. Germline-derived CDR1 and CDR2 are SGHDN and FVKESK. In nucleotides, the CDR3 is TGTGCCAGCAGCCAACTGCCGAACACTGAAGCTTTCTTT. Translation: CASSQLPNTEAFF. The full variable domain, its missing parts supplied by reference TRBV14 and TRBJ1-1, is EAGVTQFPSHSVIEKGQTVTLRCDPISGHDNLYWYRRVMGKEIKFLLHFVKESKQDESGMPNNRFLAERTGGTYSTLKVQPAELEDSGVYFCASSQLPNTEAFFGQGTRLTVV.

The CDR3 nucleotides read TGTGCCAGCAGTGAAGCGGCAGGGTACACTGAAGCTTTCTTT. Translation gives CASSEAAGYTEAFF. The V gene is TRBV6-1, the J gene TRBJ1-1; a weak D match, TRBD1 (5 bases). The CDR3 has 14 amino acids. Germline V lookup: CDR1 MNHNS, CDR2 SASEGT. Trimming stripped 0 bases from V and 3 bases from J, with 8 bases between.

V is TRBV11-2 and J is TRBJ2-2; TRBD2 aligns across 7 bases. The CDR3 has 16 amino acids. Germline values: CDR1 SGHAT, CDR2 FQNNGV. Unmatched junction bases numbered 7, after V lost 6 bases and J lost 0 bases. Here the CDR3 reads CASSFGGDANTGELFF. As DNA, the CDR3 is TGTGCCAGCAGTTTTGGGGGGGATGCGAACACCGGGGAGCTGTTTTTT. Drawing the rest from reference TRBV11-2 and TRBJ2-2, the complete variable domain is EAGVAQSPRYKIIEKRQSVAFWCNPISGHATLYWYQQILGQGPKLLIQFQNNGVVDDSQLPKDRFSAERLKGVDSTLKIQPAKLEDSAVYLCASSFGGDANTGELFFGEGSRLTVL.

This sequence joins TRBV28 and TRBJ2-1; a possible D gene is TRBD2 (7 bases). The V end was cut by 8 bases, the J end by 4 bases, with 18 bases between. The germline V gene has CDR1 MDHEN and CDR2 SYDVKM. The CDR3 is made up of 15 amino acids. As DNA, the CDR3 is TGTGCCAGCCTCGGAGGGGAGGGGGTATACAATGAGCAGTTCTTC. Its translation: CASLGGEGVYNEQFF.

This sequence joins TRBV2 and TRBJ2-2; tentatively, D is TRBD2 (7 bases). The CDR3 loop spans 15 amino acids. CDR1 is SNHLY, CDR2 FYNNEI, per germline. The V end was cut by 9 bases, the J end by 1 base, with 15 bases between. Here the CDR3 reads CARGGPQGNTGELFF. The CDR3 DNA is TGTGCCAGGGGGGGGCCACAGGGGAACACCGGGGAGCTGTTTTTT.

The J gene is TRBJ2-2, the V gene TRBV2, with D tentatively TRBD1 (5 bases). Trimming removed 6 bases at V and 4 bases at J, with 21 bases between. CDR1 and CDR2 from the germline V gene are SNHLY and FYNNEI. This CDR3 has 17 amino acids. CDR3 loop: CASSPNGQGRSTGELFF. As DNA, the CDR3 is TGTGCCAGCAGCCCAAATGGGCAGGGAAGAAGCACCGGGGAGCTGTTTTTT.

This rearrangement joins TRBV6-1 to TRBJ1-1; tentative D call: TRBD1 (5 bases). The CDR3 runs to 15 residues. Trimming took off 2 bases at V and 1 base at J, with 11 bases between the two ends. Germline V gene sequence: CDR1 MNHNS, CDR2 SASEGT. The CDR3: CASSEIGAPNTEAFF. The CDR3 coding sequence is TGTGCCAGCAGTGAAATCGGGGCCCCGAACACTGAAGCTTTCTTT.

The chain employs TRBV5-1 and TRBJ1-2, with D possibly TRBD1 on 5 matching bases. The germline CDR1 and CDR2 sequences are SGHRS and YFSETQ. With 0 bases removed from V and 1 base from J, the gap between germline ends came to 13 bases. The CDR3 is 16 amino acids. Here the CDR3 reads CASSLGTRENNYGYTF. CDR3 sequence (DNA): TGCGCCAGCAGCTTGGGGACACGAGAAAATAACTATGGCTACACCTTC. Full variable domain (rest looked up from reference TRBV5-1 and TRBJ1-2): KAGVTQTPRYLIKTRGQQVTLSCSPISGHRSVSWYQQTPGQGLQFLFEYFSETQRNKGNFPGRFSGRQFSNSRSEMNVSTLELGDSALYLCASSLGTRENNYGYTFGSGTRLTVV.

V usage is TRBV29-1 and J usage is TRBJ1-1; D may be TRBD1 (5 bases). V was shortened by 6 bases and J by 1 base, with 6 bases between the two germline ends. Per germline, CDR1 SQVTM and CDR2 ANQGSEA. This CDR3 is 11 amino acids long. The CDR3 loop reads CSVGRNTEAFF. In DNA form, the CDR3 reads TGCAGCGTGGGACGGAACACTGAAGCTTTCTTT.

The rearrangement joins TRBV28 to TRBJ2-7; the D gene could be TRBD1 or TRBD2 (6 bases each). Trimming cost V 6 bases and J 3 bases, with 18 bases left between them. Germline CDR1 reads MDHEN; CDR2 reads SYDVKM. The CDR3 has 15 amino acids. CDR3 loop: CASREAVGGRYEQYF. The CDR3 DNA reads as TGTGCCAGCAGAGAAGCGGTCGGGGGCCGCTACGAGCAGTACTTC.

The rearrangement joins TRBV28 to TRBJ1-2; D possibly corresponds to TRBD1 (5 bases). The CDR3 extends over 13 amino acids. Per the germline V gene, CDR1 is MDHEN and CDR2 is SYDVKM. V lost 4 bases to trimming and J lost 5 bases, with 11 bases between them. In DNA, the CDR3 is TGTGCCAGCAGTTCCAGGGTAGGGTATGGCTACACCTTC. It is translated as CASSSRVGYGYTF.

The chain recombines TRBV6-5 with TRBJ1-4, with D unresolved. CDR3 length equals 15 residues. CDR1 is MNHEY and CDR2 is SVGAGI in the germline V gene. V lost 7 bases to trimming and J lost 8 bases, with 20 bases between them. The CDR3 nucleotides read TGTGCCAGCACCAAGTGGGCCCTCTACGGGGAAAAACTGTTTTTT. This gives the protein CASTKWALYGEKLFF.

The V call is TRBV19, the J call TRBJ1-5; 8 bases line up with TRBD1. The CDR3 loop spans 16 amino acids. Germline lookup yields CDR1 LNHDA and CDR2 SQIVND (reference sequence). The ends lost 5 bases at V and 1 base at J; junction bases unmatched: 7. The CDR3 nucleotides read TGTGCCAGTAGTCTCAAGACAGGGGTAAGCAATCAGCCCCAGCATTTT. It is translated as CASSLKTGVSNQPQHF. The whole variable domain, filled in from reference TRBV19 and TRBJ1-5, reads DGGITQSPKYLFRKEGQNVTLSCEQNLNHDAMYWYRQDPGQGLRLIYYSQIVNDFQKGDIAEGYSVSREKKESFPLTVTSAQKNPTAFYLCASSLKTGVSNQPQHFGDGTRLSIL.

The chain joins TRBV24-1 to TRBJ2-3, with D possibly matching TRBD1 (6 bases). V dropped 9 bases and J dropped 2 bases, with 8 bases sitting between them. CDR3 length: 12 amino acids. The germline V gene encodes CDR1 KGHDR and CDR2 SFDVKD. The CDR3 is CATGDTTDTQYF. DNA for the CDR3: TGTGCCACCGGGGACACCACAGATACGCAGTATTTT.

The chain employs TRBV27 and TRBJ1-6; the D is unclear. This CDR3 contains 14 residues. With 3 bases removed from V and 11 bases from J, the gap between germline ends came to 14 bases. Germline CDR1 is MNHEY and CDR2 is SMNVEV (reference sequence). The DNA of the CDR3 is TGTGCCAGCAGTTTTAAGGGTGAGAATGCACCCCTCCACTTT. It translates to CASSFKGENAPLHF.

The rearrangement uses TRBV5-4 and TRBJ2-1, with D perhaps being TRBD1 or TRBD2 (5 bases each). Germline-derived CDR1 and CDR2 are SGHNT and YYREEE (reference sequence). V dropped 4 bases and J dropped 9 bases, with 23 bases sitting between them. CDR3 size: 16 residues. The CDR3 bases are TGTGCCAGCAGCACACGGGGCAATTACGCCCCGGGTGAGCAGTTCTTC. As protein: CASSTRGNYAPGEQFF.

The chain uses TRBV30 and TRBJ2-3; the match to TRBD2 covers 11 bases. V lost 2 bases, J lost 0 bases, and 7 bases stayed unmatched. The CDR3 is made up of 17 amino acids. Germline V lookup: CDR1 GTSNPN, CDR2 SVGIG (reference sequence). The CDR3 DNA reads as TGTGCCTGGAGTCGTCCTAGCGGGGGGTGGAGCACAGATACGCAGTATTTT. Translation gives CAWSRPSGGWSTDTQYF.

The genes are TRBV30 and TRBJ1-3; D unresolved. Trimming shortened V by 2 bases and J by 2 bases, and 7 bases separated the two germline ends. CDR3 length: 13 amino acids. The V gene's germline CDR1 is GTSNPN and CDR2 SVGIG (reference sequence). The DNA for the CDR3 is TGTGCCTGGAGTTCGGGTGCTGGAAACACCATATATTTT. Amino acids: CAWSSGAGNTIYF. The full variable domain, in which reference TRBV30 and TRBJ1-3 provide the parts outside the CDR3, is SQTIHQWPATLVQPVGSPLSLECTVEGTSNPNLYWYRQAAGRGLQLLFYSVGIGQISSEVPQNLSASRPQDRQFILSSKKLLLSDSGFYLCAWSSGAGNTIYFGEGSWLTVV.